This T cell receptor beta chain was sequenced during a study of CD8 T cells in Susac syndrome. Reverse transcription of about 0.45 to 1 ug RNA was performed with random hexamers. TCRdb recomputed calls from the immunoSEQ multiplex PCR reads with MiXCR, one row per CDR3 protein. Found here are 150,000 to 190,000 distinct CDR3 sequences, 90% to 95% of them singletons; the top ten hold more than 0.2%. CDR1 and CDR2 from the germline V gene are SGHRS and YFSETQ. The V gene lost 2 bases and the J gene lost 5 bases, with 5 bases spanning the gap. The CDR3 has 12 amino acids. The specimen was CD8+ T cells from PBMCs. The source of this sequence is a human donor with multiple sclerosis. This rearrangement joins TRBV5-1 to TRBJ2-1; D not certain. CDR3: CASSLTHNEQFF. The DNA for the CDR3 is TGCGCCAGCAGCTTAACCCACAATGAGCAGTTCTTC.